A selection of T cell receptor beta chains follows, all from one sample in a study of cytomegalovirus exposure and HLA in healthy donors. TCRdb's copy holds only in-frame clones and misses some; the assay was immunoSEQ multiplex PCR. Of tens of thousands of clones in the sample, approximately 70% were seen once. Source material: PBMCs. All receptors come from a woman aged 45-60 years in good health and CMV-seropositive. Both conserved end residues are part of each CDR3. D genes are given only for firm matches. The listing skips clone size in some rows; elsewhere it reads once, few, many or a size class.

j_call	d_call	v_call	clone_size	cdr3_aa	cdr3_nt
TRBJ2-7	TRBD2	TRBV5-1	NA	CASSLRPSASGRFYEQYF	TGCGCCAGCAGCTTGAGACCCTCGGCTAGCGGGAGGTTCTACGAGCAGTACTTC
TRBJ2-1	TRBD2	TRBV6-6	NA	CASSRLAGGEAEQFF	TGTGCCAGCAGCCGACTAGCGGGAGGGGAAGCTGAGCAGTTCTTC
TRBJ2-2	TRBD2	TRBV2	NA	CASVPPRLAGASGELFF	TGTGCCAGCGTCCCCCCGAGGCTAGCGGGAGCGTCCGGGGAGCTGTTTTTT
TRBJ2-5	NA	TRBV11-2	few	CASSFRGTEEETQYF	TGTGCCAGCAGCTTTCGAGGGACTGAAGAAGAGACCCAGTACTTC
TRBJ1-4	NA	TRBV7-9	NA	CASSLNPRFVGLFF	TGTGCCAGCAGCTTAAACCCCCGGTTTGTTGGACTGTTTTTT
TRBJ1-5	TRBD1	TRBV28	NA	CASSPGGINQPQHF	TGTGCCAGCAGCCCAGGGGGCATCAATCAGCCCCAGCATTTT
TRBJ1-3	NA	TRBV29-1	NA	CSVVQAYSGNTIYF	TGCAGCGTTGTACAGGCTTACTCTGGAAACACCATATATTTT
TRBJ2-7	TRBD1	TRBV18	NA	CASSNGQGYNYEQYF	TGTGCCAGCTCCAACGGACAGGGGTACAACTACGAGCAGTACTTC
TRBJ1-5	NA	TRBV28	few	CASSLMVGYQPQHF	TGTGCCAGCAGTTTAATGGTGGGCTATCAGCCCCAGCATTTT
TRBJ2-4	TRBD1	TRBV13	NA	CASSRDRFKNIQYF	TGTGCCAGCAGCCGGGACAGGTTCAAAAACATTCAGTACTTC
TRBJ1-2	TRBD1	TRBV5-6	NA	CASSSRTGGAYGYTF	TGTGCCAGCAGCTCAAGGACAGGGGGTGCCTATGGCTACACCTTC
TRBJ2-5	TRBD2	TRBV7-3	NA	CASSFGEGETQYF	TGTGCCAGCAGCTTTGGGGAGGGAGAGACCCAGTACTTC
TRBJ2-5	NA	TRBV9	NA	CASSVGPGRGQETQYF	TGTGCCAGCAGCGTAGGCCCAGGGCGAGGCCAAGAGACCCAGTACTTC
TRBJ1-5	NA	TRBV28	few	CAAKTWTRGNQPQHF	TGTGCCGCCAAAACTTGGACACGCGGCAATCAGCCCCAGCATTTT
TRBJ2-1	TRBD2	TRBV4-1	NA	CASSLRTSGDNEQFF	TGCGCCAGCAGCCTACGGACTAGCGGAGACAATGAGCAGTTCTTC
TRBJ1-2	NA	TRBV28	NA	CASSHPRNTGVAGYTF	TGTGCCAGCAGCCACCCACGTAACACAGGAGTTGCCGGCTACACCTTC
TRBJ1-2	NA	TRBV4-1	once	CASSPGGGIYGYTF	TGCGCCAGCAGCCCCGGAGGAGGGATCTATGGCTACACCTTC
TRBJ1-3	NA	TRBV5-1	once	CASSLDLPSGNTIYF	TGCGCCAGCAGCTTAGACCTACCTAGTGGAAACACCATATATTTT
TRBJ2-1	TRBD2	TRBV10-3	many	CAISRTSGRDGEQFF	TGTGCCATCAGCCGGACTAGCGGGAGGGACGGTGAGCAGTTCTTC
TRBJ2-7	NA	TRBV11-2	NA	CASSLARAIHEQYF	TGTGCCAGCAGCTTAGCCAGGGCGATACACGAGCAGTACTTC
TRBJ2-2	NA	TRBV7-9	NA	CASSYPQGTGELFF	TGTGCCAGCAGCTATCCACAGGGTACCGGGGAGCTGTTTTTT
TRBJ2-7	NA	TRBV18	NA	CASSPIPMGGPYEQYF	TGTGCCAGCTCACCCATCCCGATGGGTGGGCCCTACGAGCAGTACTTC
TRBJ2-3	TRBD2	TRBV4-2	NA	CASSPDGLVRTDTQYF	TGTGCCAGCAGCCCTGACGGACTAGTGCGCACAGATACGCAGTATTTT
TRBJ2-5	NA	TRBV27	NA	CASSLGQGGKTQYF	TGTGCCAGCAGTCTCGGACAGGGAGGGAAGACCCAGTACTTC
TRBJ1-1	NA	TRBV4-1	NA	CASSQAVANTEAFF	TGCGCCAGCAGCCAAGCTGTAGCGAACACTGAAGCTTTCTTT
TRBJ2-5	NA	TRBV7-2	NA	CASTPRVQETQYF	TGTGCCAGCACCCCACGGGTACAAGAGACCCAGTACTTC
TRBJ2-1	NA	TRBV11-2	NA	CASRSRNEQFF	TGTGCCAGCAGGTCCAGGAATGAGCAGTTCTTC
TRBJ1-3	TRBD1	TRBV5-1	NA	CASITRDRRPRVSTIYF	TGCGCCAGCATCACTCGGGACAGGCGGCCCAGGGTGAGCACCATATATTTT
TRBJ2-5	NA	TRBV7-2	NA	CASSLARQETQYF	TGTGCCAGCAGTTTAGCGAGACAAGAGACCCAGTACTTC
TRBJ2-5	TRBD1	TRBV10-3	NA	CAIEGQGAGEQYF	TGTGCCATCGAAGGACAGGGGGCTGGTGAGCAGTACTTC
TRBJ2-2	NA	TRBV29-1	NA	CSVYNTGELFF	TGCAGCGTCTACAACACCGGGGAGCTGTTTTTT
TRBJ2-1	NA	TRBV9	NA	CASSGEGVHRSYNEQFF	TGTGCCAGCAGCGGAGAGGGAGTTCACAGATCCTACAATGAGCAGTTCTTC
TRBJ2-1	TRBD2	TRBV7-2	NA	CASSLRSGGGYNEQFF	TGTGCCAGCAGCTTGAGGAGCGGGGGTGGGTACAATGAGCAGTTCTTC
TRBJ2-3	TRBD2	TRBV15	NA	CATSRGGAGATDTQYF	TGTGCCACCAGCAGAGGAGGAGCGGGGGCCACAGATACGCAGTATTTT
TRBJ2-6	NA	TRBV7-9	few	CASSPGTSGANVLTF	TGTGCCAGCAGCCCCGGGACAAGTGGGGCCAACGTCCTGACTTTC
TRBJ2-7	NA	TRBV11-2	NA	CASSLLGLGISYEQYF	TGTGCCAGCAGCTTACTGGGCCTGGGTATAAGCTACGAGCAGTACTTC
TRBJ1-2	TRBD1	TRBV5-1	once	CASSLGQGAPYGYTF	TGCGCCAGCAGCTTGGGACAGGGGGCCCCTTATGGCTACACCTTC
TRBJ2-2	NA	TRBV4-1	NA	CASSQVFRAANTGELFF	TGCGCCAGCAGCCAAGTATTTCGAGCGGCGAACACCGGGGAGCTGTTTTTT
TRBJ2-1	NA	TRBV5-4	NA	CASSLVSANEQFF	TGTGCCAGCAGCTTGGTTAGCGCGAATGAGCAGTTCTTC
TRBJ2-3	TRBD2	TRBV5-4	few	CASSTGGDADTQYF	TGTGCCAGCAGCACCGGGGGGGACGCAGATACGCAGTATTTT
TRBJ2-3	NA	TRBV19	few	CASSLWGGPTDTQYF	TGTGCCAGTAGCCTCTGGGGCGGACCCACAGATACGCAGTATTTT
TRBJ2-2	NA	TRBV29-1	NA	CSVGKRVGTGELFF	TGCAGCGTTGGCAAGCGGGTCGGGACCGGGGAGCTGTTTTTT
TRBJ2-7	NA	TRBV19	once	CASTMTGGSYEQYF	TGTGCCAGTACTATGACAGGCGGTTCCTACGAGCAGTACTTC
TRBJ2-3	NA	TRBV7-2	once	CASSLVGGGDTQYF	TGTGCCAGCAGCTTAGTAGGGGGGGGAGATACGCAGTATTTT
TRBJ2-1	TRBD1	TRBV7-8	NA	CASSQRLTGGDEQFF	TGTGCCAGCAGCCAACGATTGACAGGGGGCGATGAGCAGTTCTTC
TRBJ2-3	NA	TRBV19	NA	CASSIDHLDRDTQYF	TGTGCCAGTAGTATAGATCACCTAGACAGAGATACGCAGTATTTT
TRBJ1-1	NA	TRBV6-5	few	CASSYSAQGNTEAFF	TGTGCCAGCAGTTACTCCGCACAGGGGAACACTGAAGCTTTCTTT
TRBJ2-1	NA	TRBV29-1	NA	CSGGGDEQFF	TGCAGCGGAGGGGGGGACGAGCAGTTCTTC
TRBJ2-7	TRBD1	TRBV7-8	NA	CASSPGQGYEQYF	TGTGCCAGCAGCCCAGGACAGGGCTACGAGCAGTACTTC
TRBJ1-4	NA	TRBV27	NA	CASSLSQYEKLFF	TGTGCCAGCAGTTTATCTCAGTATGAAAAACTGTTTTTT
TRBJ1-5	NA	TRBV2	once	CASSETQGQNQPQHF	TGTGCCAGCAGTGAAACTCAGGGCCAAAATCAGCCCCAGCATTTT
TRBJ2-7	NA	TRBV11-1	NA	CASSPRRSSYEQYF	TGTGCCAGCAGCCCCCGGAGGAGCTCCTACGAGCAGTACTTC
TRBJ2-7	NA	TRBV5-3	few	CAIRGISRSEQYF	TGTGCCATTCGCGGGATCTCCCGATCCGAGCAGTACTTC
TRBJ1-4	TRBD1	TRBV7-9	once	CSSSLAGAGGESEKLFF	TGTTCCAGCAGCTTGGCAGGGGCAGGGGGCGAAAGTGAAAAACTGTTTTTT
TRBJ2-1	TRBD2	TRBV7-8	NA	CASSFISALAGGDEQFF	TGTGCCAGCAGCTTTATTTCAGCTCTAGCGGGAGGTGATGAGCAGTTCTTC
TRBJ1-5	NA	TRBV6-6	NA	CASSNVEGNQPQHF	TGTGCCAGCAGTAACGTTGAGGGCAATCAGCCCCAGCATTTT
TRBJ2-5	TRBD2	TRBV19	NA	CASKKSGADQETQYF	TGTGCCAGTAAAAAAAGCGGGGCGGATCAAGAGACCCAGTACTTC